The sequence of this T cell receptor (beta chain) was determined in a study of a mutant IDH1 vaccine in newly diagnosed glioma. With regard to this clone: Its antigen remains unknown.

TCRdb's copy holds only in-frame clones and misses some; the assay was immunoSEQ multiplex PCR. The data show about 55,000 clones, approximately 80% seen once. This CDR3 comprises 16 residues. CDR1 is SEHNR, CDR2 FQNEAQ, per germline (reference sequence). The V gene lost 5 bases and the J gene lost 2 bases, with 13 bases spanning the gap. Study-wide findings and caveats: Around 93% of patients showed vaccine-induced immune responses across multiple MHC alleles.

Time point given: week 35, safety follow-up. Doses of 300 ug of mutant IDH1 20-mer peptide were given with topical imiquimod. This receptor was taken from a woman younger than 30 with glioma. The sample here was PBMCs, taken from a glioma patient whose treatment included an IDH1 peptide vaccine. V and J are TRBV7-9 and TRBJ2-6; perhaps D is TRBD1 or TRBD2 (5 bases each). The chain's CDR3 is CASSALRDAGANVLTF. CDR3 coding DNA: TGTGCCAGCAGCGCGCTCAGGGACGCTGGGGCCAACGTCCTGACTTTC.